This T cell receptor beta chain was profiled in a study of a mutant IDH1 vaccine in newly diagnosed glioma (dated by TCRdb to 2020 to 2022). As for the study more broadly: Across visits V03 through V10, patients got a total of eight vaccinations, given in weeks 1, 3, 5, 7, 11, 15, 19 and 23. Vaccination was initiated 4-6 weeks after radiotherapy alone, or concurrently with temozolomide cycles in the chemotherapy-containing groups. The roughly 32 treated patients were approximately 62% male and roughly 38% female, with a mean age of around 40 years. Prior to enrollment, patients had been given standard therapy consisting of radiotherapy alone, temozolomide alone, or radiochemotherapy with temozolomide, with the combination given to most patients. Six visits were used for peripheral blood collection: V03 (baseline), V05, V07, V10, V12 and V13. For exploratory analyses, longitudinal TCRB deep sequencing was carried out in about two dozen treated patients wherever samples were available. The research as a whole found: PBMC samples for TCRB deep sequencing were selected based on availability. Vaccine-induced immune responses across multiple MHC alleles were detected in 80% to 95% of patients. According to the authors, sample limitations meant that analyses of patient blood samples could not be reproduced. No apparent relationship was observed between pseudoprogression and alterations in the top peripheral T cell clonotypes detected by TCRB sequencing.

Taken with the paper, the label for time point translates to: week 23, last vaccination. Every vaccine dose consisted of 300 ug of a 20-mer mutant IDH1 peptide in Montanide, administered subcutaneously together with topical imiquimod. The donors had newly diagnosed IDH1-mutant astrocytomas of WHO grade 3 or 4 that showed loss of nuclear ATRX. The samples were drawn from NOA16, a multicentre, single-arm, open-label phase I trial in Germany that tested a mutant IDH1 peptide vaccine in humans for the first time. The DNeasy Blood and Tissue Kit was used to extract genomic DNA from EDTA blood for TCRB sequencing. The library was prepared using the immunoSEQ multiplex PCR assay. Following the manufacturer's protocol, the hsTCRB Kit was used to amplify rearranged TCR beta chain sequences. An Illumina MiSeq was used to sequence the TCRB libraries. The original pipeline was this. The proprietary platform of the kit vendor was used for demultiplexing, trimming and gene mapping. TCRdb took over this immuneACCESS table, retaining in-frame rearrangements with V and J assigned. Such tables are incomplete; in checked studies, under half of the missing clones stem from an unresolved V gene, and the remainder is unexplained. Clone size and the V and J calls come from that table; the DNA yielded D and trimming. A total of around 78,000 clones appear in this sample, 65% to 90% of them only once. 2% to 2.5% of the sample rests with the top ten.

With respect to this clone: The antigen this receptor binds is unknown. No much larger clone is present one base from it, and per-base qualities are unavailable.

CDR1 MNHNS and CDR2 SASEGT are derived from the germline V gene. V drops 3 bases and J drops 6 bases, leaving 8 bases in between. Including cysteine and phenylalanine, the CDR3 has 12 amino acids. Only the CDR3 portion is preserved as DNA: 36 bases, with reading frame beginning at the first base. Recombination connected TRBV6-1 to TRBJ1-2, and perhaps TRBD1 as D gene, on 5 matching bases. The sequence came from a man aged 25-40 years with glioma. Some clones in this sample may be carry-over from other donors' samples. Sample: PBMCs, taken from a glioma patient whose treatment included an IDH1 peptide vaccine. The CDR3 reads CASSDGGNGYTF. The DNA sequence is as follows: TGTGCCAGCAGTGACGGGGGGAATGGCTACACCTTC.